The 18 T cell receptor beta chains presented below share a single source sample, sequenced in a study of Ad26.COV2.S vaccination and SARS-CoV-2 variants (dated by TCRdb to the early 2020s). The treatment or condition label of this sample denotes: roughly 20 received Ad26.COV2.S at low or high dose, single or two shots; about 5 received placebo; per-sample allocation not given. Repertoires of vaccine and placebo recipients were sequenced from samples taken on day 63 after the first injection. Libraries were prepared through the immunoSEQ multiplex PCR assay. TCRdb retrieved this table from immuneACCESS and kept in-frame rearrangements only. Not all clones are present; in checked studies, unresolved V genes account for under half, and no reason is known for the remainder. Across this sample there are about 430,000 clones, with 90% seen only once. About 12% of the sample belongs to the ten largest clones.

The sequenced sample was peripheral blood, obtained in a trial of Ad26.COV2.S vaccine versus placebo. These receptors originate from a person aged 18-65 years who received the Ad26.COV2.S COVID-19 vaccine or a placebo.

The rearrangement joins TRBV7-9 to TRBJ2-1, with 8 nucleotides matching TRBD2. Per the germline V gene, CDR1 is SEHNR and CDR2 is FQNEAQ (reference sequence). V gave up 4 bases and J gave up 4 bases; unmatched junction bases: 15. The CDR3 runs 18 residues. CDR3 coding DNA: TGTGCCAGCAGCTCTCTTTCCGGGATTGCTAGCGGGTACAATGAGCAGTTCTTC. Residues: CASSSLSGIASGYNEQFF.

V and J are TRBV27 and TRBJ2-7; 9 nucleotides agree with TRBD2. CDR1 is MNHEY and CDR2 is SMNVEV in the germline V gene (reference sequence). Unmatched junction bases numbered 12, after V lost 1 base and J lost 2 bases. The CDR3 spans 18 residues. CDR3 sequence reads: CASSLFSSSSGIPYEQYF. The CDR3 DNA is TGTGCCAGCAGTTTATTTAGCTCGTCTAGCGGGATCCCCTACGAGCAGTACTTC.

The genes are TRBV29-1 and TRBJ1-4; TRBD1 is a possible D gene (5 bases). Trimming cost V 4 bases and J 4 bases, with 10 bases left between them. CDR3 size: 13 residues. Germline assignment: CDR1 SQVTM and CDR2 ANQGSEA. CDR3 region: CSVVGGDNEKLFF. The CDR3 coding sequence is TGCAGCGTTGTTGGGGGAGATAATGAAAAACTGTTTTTT.

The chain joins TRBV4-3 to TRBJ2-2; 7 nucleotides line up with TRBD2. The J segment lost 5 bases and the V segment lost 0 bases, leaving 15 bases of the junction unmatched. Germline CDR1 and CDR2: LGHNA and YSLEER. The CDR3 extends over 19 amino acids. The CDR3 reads CASSQDPREGSVYTGELFF. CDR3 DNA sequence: TGCGCCAGCAGCCAAGATCCTAGGGAGGGAAGTGTGTATACCGGGGAGCTGTTTTTT.

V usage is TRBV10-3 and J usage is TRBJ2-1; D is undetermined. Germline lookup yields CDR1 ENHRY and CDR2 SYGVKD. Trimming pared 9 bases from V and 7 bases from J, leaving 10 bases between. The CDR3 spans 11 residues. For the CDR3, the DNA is TGTGCCATAAGCCCCGGTAATGAGCAGTTCTTC. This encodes CAISPGNEQFF.

CDR3 sequence reads: CSVAPARFGGIQYF. The CDR3 DNA is TGCAGCGTTGCTCCGGCCCGATTCGGGGGCATTCAGTACTTC. The chain uses TRBV29-1 and TRBJ2-4, with a weak D call TRBD2 (6 bases). The germline V gene encodes CDR1 SQVTM and CDR2 ANQGSEA. The CDR3 extends over 14 amino acids. V lost 4 bases, J lost 9 bases, and 19 bases lay in between.

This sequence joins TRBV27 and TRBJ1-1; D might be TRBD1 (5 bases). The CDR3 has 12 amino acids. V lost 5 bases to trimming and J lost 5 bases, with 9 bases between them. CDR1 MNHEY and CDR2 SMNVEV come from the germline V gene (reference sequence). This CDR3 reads CASSLSGTEAFF. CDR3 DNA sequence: TGTGCCAGCAGTCTCTCAGGGACTGAAGCTTTCTTT.

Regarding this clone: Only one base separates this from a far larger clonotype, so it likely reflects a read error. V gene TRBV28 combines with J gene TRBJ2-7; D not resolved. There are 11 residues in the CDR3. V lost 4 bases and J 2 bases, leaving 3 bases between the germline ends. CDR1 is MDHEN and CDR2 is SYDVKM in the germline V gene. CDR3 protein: CASSYTYEQYF. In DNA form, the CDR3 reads TGTGCCAGCAGTTATACCTACGAGCAGTACTTC.

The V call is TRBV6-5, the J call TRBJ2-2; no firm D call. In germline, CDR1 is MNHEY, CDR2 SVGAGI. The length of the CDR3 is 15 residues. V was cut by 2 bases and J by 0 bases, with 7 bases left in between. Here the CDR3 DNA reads TGTGCCAGCAGTTACGAAGTGACGAACACCGGGGAGCTGTTTTTT. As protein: CASSYEVTNTGELFF.

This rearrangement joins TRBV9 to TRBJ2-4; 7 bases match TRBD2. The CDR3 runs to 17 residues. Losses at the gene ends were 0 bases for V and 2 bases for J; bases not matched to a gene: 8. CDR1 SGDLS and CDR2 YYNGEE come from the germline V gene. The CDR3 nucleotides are TGTGCCAGCAGCGTAGAGCGGGATGTATGGACCAAAAACATTCAGTACTTC. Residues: CASSVERDVWTKNIQYF.

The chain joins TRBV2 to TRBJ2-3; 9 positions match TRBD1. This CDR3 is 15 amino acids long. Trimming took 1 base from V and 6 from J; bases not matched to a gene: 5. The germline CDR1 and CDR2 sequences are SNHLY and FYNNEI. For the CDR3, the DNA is TGTGCCAGCAGTGAAGACAGGGGGCGTAGGGATACGCAGTATTTT. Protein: CASSEDRGRRDTQYF.

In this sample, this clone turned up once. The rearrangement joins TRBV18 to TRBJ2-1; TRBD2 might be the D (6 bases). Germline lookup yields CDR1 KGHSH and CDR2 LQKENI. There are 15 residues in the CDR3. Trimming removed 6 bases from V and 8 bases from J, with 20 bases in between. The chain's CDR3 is CASSTESLGGYEQFF. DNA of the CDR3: TGTGCCAGCTCTACCGAGAGTTTGGGGGGATATGAGCAGTTCTTC.

This CDR3 is CASSKHGIAQLNYEQYF. For the CDR3, the DNA is TGTGCCAGCAGCAAACACGGCATCGCACAGTTAAACTACGAGCAGTACTTC. This chain connects TRBV21-1 to TRBJ2-7; TRBD1 was called by the table and not checked on the DNA. TRBV21-1 is termed a pseudogene. The CDR3 contains 17 residues.

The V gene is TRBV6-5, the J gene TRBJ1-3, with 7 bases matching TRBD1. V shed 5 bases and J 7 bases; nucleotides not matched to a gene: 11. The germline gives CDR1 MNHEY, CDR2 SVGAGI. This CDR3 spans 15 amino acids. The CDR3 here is CASSRTRGFTNTIYF. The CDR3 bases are TGTGCCAGCAGTAGGACCAGGGGGTTTACGAACACCATATATTTT.

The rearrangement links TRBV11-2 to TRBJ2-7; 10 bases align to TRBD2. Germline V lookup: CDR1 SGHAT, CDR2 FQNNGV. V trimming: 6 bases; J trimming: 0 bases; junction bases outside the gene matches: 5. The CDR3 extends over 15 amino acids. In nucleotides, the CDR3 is TGTGCCAGCAGACTAGCGGGATCCGTCTCCTACGAGCAGTACTTC. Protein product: CASRLAGSVSYEQYF.

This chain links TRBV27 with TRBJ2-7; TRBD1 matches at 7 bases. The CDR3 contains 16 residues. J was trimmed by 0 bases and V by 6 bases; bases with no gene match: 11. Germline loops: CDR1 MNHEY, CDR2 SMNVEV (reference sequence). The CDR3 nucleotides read TGTGCCAGCAGCCGAAAACCGGGACAGTCCTCCTACGAGCAGTACTTC. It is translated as CASSRKPGQSSYEQYF.

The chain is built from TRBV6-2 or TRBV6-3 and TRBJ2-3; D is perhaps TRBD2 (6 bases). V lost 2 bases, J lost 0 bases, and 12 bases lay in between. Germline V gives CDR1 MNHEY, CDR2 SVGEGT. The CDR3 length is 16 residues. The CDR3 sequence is CASSYGAGTSTDTQYF. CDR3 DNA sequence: TGTGCCAGCAGTTACGGGGCGGGGACTAGCACAGATACGCAGTATTTT.

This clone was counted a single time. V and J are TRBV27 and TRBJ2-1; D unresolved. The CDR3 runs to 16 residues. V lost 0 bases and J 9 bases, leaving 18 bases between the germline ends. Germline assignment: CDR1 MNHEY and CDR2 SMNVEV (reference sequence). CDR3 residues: CASSLSHGSSRFEQFF. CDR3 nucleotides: TGTGCCAGCAGTTTATCGCACGGCTCCTCCCGCTTTGAGCAGTTCTTC.